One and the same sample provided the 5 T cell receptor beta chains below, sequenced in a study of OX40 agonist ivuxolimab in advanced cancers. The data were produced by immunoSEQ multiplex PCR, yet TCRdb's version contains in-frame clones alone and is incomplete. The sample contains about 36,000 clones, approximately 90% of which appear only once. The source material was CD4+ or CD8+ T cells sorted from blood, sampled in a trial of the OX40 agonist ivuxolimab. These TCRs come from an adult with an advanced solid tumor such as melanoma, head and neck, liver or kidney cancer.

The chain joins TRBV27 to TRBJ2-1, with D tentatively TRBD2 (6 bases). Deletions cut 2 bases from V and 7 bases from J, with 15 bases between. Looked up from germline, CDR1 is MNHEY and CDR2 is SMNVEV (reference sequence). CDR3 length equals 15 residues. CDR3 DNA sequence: TGTGCCAGCAGTTTAACTAGCTCCAGAGCGAATGAGCAGTTCTTC. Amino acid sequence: CASSLTSSRANEQFF.

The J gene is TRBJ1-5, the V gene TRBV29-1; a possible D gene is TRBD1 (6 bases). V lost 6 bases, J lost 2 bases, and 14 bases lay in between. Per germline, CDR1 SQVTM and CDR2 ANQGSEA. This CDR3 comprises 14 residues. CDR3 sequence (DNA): TGCAGCGTCCTACAGGGACCAGGCAATCAGCCCCAGCATTTT. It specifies CSVLQGPGNQPQHF. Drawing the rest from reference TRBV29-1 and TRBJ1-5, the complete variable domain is SAVISQKPSRDICQRGTSLTIQCQVDSQVTMMFWYRQQPGQSLTLIATANQGSEATYESGFVIDKFPISRPNLTFSTLTVSNMSPEDSSIYLCSVLQGPGNQPQHFGDGTRLSIL.

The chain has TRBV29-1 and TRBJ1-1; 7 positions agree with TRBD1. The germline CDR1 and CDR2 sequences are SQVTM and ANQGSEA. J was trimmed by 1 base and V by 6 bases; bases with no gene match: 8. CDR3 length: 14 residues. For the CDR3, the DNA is TGCAGCGTGATCATCAGGGGGGAGAACACTGAAGCTTTCTTT. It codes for CSVIIRGENTEAFF.

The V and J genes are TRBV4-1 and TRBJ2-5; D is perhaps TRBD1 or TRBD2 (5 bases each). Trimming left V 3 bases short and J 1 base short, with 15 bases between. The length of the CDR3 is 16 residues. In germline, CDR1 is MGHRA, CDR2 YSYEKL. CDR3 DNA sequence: TGCGCCAGCAGCCAGAAGACCGGGGCAGTCCAAGAGACCCAGTACTTC. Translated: CASSQKTGAVQETQYF.

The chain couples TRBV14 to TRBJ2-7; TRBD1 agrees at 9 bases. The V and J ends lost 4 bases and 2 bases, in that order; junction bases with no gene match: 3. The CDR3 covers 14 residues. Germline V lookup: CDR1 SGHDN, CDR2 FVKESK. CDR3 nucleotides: TGTGCCAGCAGCCGCGGGACAGGGCCCTACGAGCAGTACTTC. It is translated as CASSRGTGPYEQYF.